The rows below give T cell receptor beta chains drawn from one sample of a study of CD8 T cells in Susac syndrome. TCRdb itself ran the immunoSEQ multiplex PCR reads through MiXCR, one entry per CDR3 protein. The repertoire has 80,000 or so distinct CDR3 sequences, roughly 91% of them found once; the top ten carry around 0.48%. The specimen was CD4+ T cells from PBMCs. The origin of the receptors is a human donor with Susac syndrome. Each CDR3 is given with its conserved first and last residue. Clone size appears in some rows only: once, few, many, or a class for an expanded clone.

clone size: -; J gene: TRBJ2-5; V gene: TRBV5-4; CDR3 protein: CASSSGLAGGGRKTQYF
clone size: once; J gene: TRBJ2-3; V gene: TRBV15; CDR3 protein: CATSISSGGTDTQYF
clone size: -; J gene: TRBJ1-5; V gene: TRBV5-8; CDR3 protein: CASRYRGSGQPQHF
clone size: -; J gene: TRBJ2-7; V gene: TRBV24-1; CDR3 protein: CATLQGDSPYEQYF
clone size: -; J gene: TRBJ2-5; V gene: TRBV7-2; CDR3 protein: CASSLGLAGEQETQYF
clone size: -; J gene: TRBJ2-3; V gene: TRBV5-4; CDR3 protein: CASRKAGYTDTQYF
clone size: -; J gene: TRBJ1-5; V gene: TRBV28; CDR3 protein: CASSWNSAEPQHF
clone size: -; J gene: TRBJ2-6; V gene: TRBV7-9; CDR3 protein: CASSLWTGASSGANVLTF
clone size: -; J gene: TRBJ2-7; V gene: TRBV29-1; CDR3 protein: CSARSRATNMGYYEQYF
clone size: -; J gene: TRBJ2-4; V gene: TRBV5-1; CDR3 protein: CASSPVSQLWRAKNIQYF
clone size: -; J gene: TRBJ2-1; V gene: TRBV5-1; CDR3 protein: CASSSRAHNEQFF
clone size: few; J gene: TRBJ2-3; V gene: TRBV27; CDR3 protein: CASSPAGTDTQYF
clone size: -; J gene: TRBJ1-5; V gene: TRBV28; CDR3 protein: CASSFPSPTGNQPQHF
clone size: -; J gene: TRBJ2-5; V gene: TRBV19; CDR3 protein: CASSTSLGVAKTQYF
clone size: once; J gene: TRBJ2-1; V gene: TRBV6-1; CDR3 protein: CASSTRWGANNEQFF
clone size: -; J gene: TRBJ2-4; V gene: TRBV6-2/TRBV6-3; CDR3 protein: CASNEFGKNIQYF
clone size: -; J gene: TRBJ2-1; V gene: TRBV24-1; CDR3 protein: CATSYGKYSSYNEQFF
clone size: once; J gene: TRBJ2-5; V gene: TRBV20-1; CDR3 protein: CSAWDSLQETQYF
clone size: -; J gene: TRBJ2-7; V gene: TRBV4-1; CDR3 protein: CASSQDPGLAGSEQYF
clone size: -; J gene: TRBJ1-1; V gene: TRBV18; CDR3 protein: CASSGSLDTEAFF
clone size: -; J gene: TRBJ2-7; V gene: TRBV19; CDR3 protein: CAVTTSGSAYEQYF
clone size: once; J gene: TRBJ2-7; V gene: TRBV2; CDR3 protein: CASSEEDGVPPDEQYF
clone size: -; J gene: TRBJ2-1; V gene: TRBV19; CDR3 protein: CASNNPRTSGRLGEQFF
clone size: -; J gene: TRBJ2-7; V gene: TRBV21-1; CDR3 protein: CASSNPARAGANEQYF
clone size: -; J gene: TRBJ2-5; V gene: TRBV3-1; CDR3 protein: CASNPIAQQETQYF
clone size: -; J gene: TRBJ2-5; V gene: TRBV24-1; CDR3 protein: CATSALGGRETQYF
clone size: -; J gene: TRBJ2-3; V gene: TRBV9; CDR3 protein: CASSVGTSGTRDTQYF
clone size: -; J gene: TRBJ2-3; V gene: TRBV27; CDR3 protein: CASSSPLTSGVTDTQYF
clone size: -; J gene: TRBJ1-1; V gene: TRBV5-8; CDR3 protein: CASRSRATDTEAFF
clone size: -; J gene: TRBJ1-5; V gene: TRBV3-1; CDR3 protein: CASSARQGNQPQHF
clone size: few; J gene: TRBJ2-1; V gene: TRBV12-3/TRBV12-4; CDR3 protein: CASSFLAGGYNEQFF
clone size: -; J gene: TRBJ2-4; V gene: TRBV19; CDR3 protein: CASSIQGVDIQYF
clone size: -; J gene: TRBJ2-4; V gene: TRBV28; CDR3 protein: CASSTTSMGLKNIQYF
clone size: few; J gene: TRBJ2-3; V gene: TRBV7-2; CDR3 protein: CASSLSADTQYF
clone size: -; J gene: TRBJ2-2; V gene: TRBV18; CDR3 protein: CASSPQPPSDGELFF
clone size: -; J gene: TRBJ2-7; V gene: TRBV28; CDR3 protein: CASSLPRGAHEQYF
clone size: -; J gene: TRBJ2-3; V gene: TRBV7-2; CDR3 protein: CASSSSYGDTQYF
clone size: -; J gene: TRBJ1-2; V gene: TRBV29-1; CDR3 protein: CSPEGGLVGYTF
clone size: once; J gene: TRBJ2-3; V gene: TRBV7-9; CDR3 protein: CASSPRGGDTDTQYF
clone size: -; J gene: TRBJ2-7; V gene: TRBV20-1; CDR3 protein: CSARDPAGGSYEQYF
clone size: -; J gene: TRBJ1-1; V gene: TRBV30; CDR3 protein: CAWSPTAEAFF
clone size: once; J gene: TRBJ1-3; V gene: TRBV4-2; CDR3 protein: CASSHGQGSGNTIYF
clone size: -; J gene: TRBJ2-7; V gene: TRBV29-1; CDR3 protein: CSVEDPRDQSYEQYF
clone size: -; J gene: TRBJ2-1; V gene: TRBV6-2/TRBV6-3; CDR3 protein: CASSYPALVGGHNEQFF
clone size: -; J gene: TRBJ1-2; V gene: TRBV2; CDR3 protein: CASSDQGPGGYTF
clone size: -; J gene: TRBJ2-6; V gene: TRBV27; CDR3 protein: CASSLRPPGSGANVLTF
clone size: -; J gene: TRBJ1-1; V gene: TRBV30; CDR3 protein: CAWSVLGTPVNTEAFF
clone size: -; J gene: TRBJ2-1; V gene: TRBV12-3/TRBV12-4; CDR3 protein: CASTDKLGYNEQFF
clone size: -; J gene: TRBJ1-2; V gene: TRBV20-1; CDR3 protein: CSARDPGSGYTF